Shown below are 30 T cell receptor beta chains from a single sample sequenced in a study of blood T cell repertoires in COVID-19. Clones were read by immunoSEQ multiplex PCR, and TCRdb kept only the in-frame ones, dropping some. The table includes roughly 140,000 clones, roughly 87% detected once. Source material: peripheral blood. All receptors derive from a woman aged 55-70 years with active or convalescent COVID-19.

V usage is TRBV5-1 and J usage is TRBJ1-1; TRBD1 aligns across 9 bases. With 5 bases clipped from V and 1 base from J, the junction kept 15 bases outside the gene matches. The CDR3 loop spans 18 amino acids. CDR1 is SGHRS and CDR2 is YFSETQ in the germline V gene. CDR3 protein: CASRPDPTGGSRNTEAFF. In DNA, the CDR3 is TGCGCCAGCAGGCCCGACCCGACAGGGGGATCTCGGAACACTGAAGCTTTCTTT. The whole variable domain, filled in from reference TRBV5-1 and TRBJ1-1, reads KAGVTQTPRYLIKTRGQQVTLSCSPISGHRSVSWYQQTPGQGLQFLFEYFSETQRNKGNFPGRFSGRQFSNSRSEMNVSTLELGDSALYLCASRPDPTGGSRNTEAFFGQGTRLTVV.

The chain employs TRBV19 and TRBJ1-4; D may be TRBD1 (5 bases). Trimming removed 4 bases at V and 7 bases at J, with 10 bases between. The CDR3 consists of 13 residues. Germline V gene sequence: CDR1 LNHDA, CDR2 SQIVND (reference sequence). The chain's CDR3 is CASSRARGEKLFF. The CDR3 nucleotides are TGTGCCAGTAGTAGAGCTAGGGGTGAAAAACTGTTTTTT.

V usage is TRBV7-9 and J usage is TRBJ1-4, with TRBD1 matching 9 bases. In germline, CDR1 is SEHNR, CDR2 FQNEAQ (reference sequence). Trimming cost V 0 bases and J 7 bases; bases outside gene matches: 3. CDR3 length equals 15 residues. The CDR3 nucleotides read TGTGCCAGCAGCTTAGCAACAGGGGGCGGTGAAAAACTGTTTTTT. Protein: CASSLATGGGEKLFF.

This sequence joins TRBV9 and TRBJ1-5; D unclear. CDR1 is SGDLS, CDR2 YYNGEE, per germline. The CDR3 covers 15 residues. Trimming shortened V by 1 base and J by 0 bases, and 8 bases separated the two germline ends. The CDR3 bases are TGTGCCAGCAGCGTATTTGAGGATAGCAATCAGCCCCAGCATTTT. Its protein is CASSVFEDSNQPQHF.

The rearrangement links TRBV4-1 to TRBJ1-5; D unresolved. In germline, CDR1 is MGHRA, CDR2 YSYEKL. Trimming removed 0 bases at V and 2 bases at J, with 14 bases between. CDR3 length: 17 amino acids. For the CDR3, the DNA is TGCGCCAGCAGCCAAGAGCGGGGAGGATTGGGCAATCAGCCCCAGCATTTT. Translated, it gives CASSQERGGLGNQPQHF.

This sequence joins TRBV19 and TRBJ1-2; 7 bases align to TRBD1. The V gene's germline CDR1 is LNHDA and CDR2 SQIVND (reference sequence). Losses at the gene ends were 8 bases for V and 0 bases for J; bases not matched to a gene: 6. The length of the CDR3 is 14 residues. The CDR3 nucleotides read TGTGCCAGTGACGAGGACAGGCCTAACTATGGCTACACCTTC. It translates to CASDEDRPNYGYTF.

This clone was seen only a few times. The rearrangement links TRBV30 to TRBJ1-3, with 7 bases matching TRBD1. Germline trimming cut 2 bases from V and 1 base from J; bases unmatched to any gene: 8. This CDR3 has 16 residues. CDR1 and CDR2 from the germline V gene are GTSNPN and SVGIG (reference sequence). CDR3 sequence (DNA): TGTGCCTGGAGTCGGGACAGTCAAGGATCTGGAAACACCATATATTTT. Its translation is CAWSRDSQGSGNTIYF.

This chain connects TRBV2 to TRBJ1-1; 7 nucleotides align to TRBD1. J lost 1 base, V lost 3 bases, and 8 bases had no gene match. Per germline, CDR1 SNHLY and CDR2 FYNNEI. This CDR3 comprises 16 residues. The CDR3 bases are TGTGCCAGCAGTGACCTCATTGGGACAGCGAACACTGAAGCTTTCTTT. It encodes CASSDLIGTANTEAFF. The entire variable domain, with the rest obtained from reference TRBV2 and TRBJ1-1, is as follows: EPEVTQTPSHQVTQMGQEVILRCVPISNHLYFYWYRQILGQKVEFLVSFYNNEISEKSEIFDDQFSVERPDGSNFTLKIRSTKLEDSAMYFCASSDLIGTANTEAFFGQGTRLTVV.

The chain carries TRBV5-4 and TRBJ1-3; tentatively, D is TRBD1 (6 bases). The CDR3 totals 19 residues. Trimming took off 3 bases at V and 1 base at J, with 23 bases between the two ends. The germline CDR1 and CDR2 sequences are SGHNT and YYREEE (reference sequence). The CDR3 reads CASSSLNRDTPISGNTIYF. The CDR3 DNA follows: TGTGCCAGCAGCTCGCTGAACCGGGACACCCCGATTTCTGGAAACACCATATATTTT.

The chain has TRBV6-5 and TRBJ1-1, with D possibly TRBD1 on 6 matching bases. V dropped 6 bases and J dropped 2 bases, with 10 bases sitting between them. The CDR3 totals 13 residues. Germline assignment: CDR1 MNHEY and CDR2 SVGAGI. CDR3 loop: CASRNRDNTEAFF. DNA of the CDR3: TGTGCCAGCAGAAACAGGGATAACACTGAAGCTTTCTTT.

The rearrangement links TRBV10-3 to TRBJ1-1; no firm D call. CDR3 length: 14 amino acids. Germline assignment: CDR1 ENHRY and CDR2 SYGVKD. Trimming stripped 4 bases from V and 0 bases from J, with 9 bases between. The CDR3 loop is CAISVGSMNTEAFF. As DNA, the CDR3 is TGTGCCATCAGTGTGGGCAGTATGAACACTGAAGCTTTCTTT.

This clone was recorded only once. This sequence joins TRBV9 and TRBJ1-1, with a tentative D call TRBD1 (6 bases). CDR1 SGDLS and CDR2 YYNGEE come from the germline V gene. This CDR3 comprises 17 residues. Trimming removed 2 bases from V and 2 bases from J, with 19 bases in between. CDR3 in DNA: TGTGCCAGCAGCGTGACAAGTGCGGGGGCAGGCAACACTGAAGCTTTCTTT. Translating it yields CASSVTSAGAGNTEAFF.

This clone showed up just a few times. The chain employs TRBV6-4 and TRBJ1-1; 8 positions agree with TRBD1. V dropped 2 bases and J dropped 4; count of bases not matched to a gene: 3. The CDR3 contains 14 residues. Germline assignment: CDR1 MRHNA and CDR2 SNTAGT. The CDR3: CASSDTDRGTEAFF. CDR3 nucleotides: TGTGCCAGCAGTGACACCGACAGGGGCACTGAAGCTTTCTTT.

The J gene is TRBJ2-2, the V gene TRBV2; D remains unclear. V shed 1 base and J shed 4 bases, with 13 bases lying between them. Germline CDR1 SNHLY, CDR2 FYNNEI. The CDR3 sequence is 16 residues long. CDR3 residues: CASSEDDARPTGELFF. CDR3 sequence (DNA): TGTGCCAGCAGTGAAGATGACGCCAGGCCCACCGGGGAGCTGTTTTTT.

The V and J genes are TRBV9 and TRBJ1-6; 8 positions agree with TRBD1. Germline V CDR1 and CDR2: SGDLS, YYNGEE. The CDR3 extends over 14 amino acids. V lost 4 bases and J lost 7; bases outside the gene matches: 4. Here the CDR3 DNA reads TGTGCCAGCAGCCGGGGACAGGACAATTCACCCCTCCACTTT. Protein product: CASSRGQDNSPLHF.

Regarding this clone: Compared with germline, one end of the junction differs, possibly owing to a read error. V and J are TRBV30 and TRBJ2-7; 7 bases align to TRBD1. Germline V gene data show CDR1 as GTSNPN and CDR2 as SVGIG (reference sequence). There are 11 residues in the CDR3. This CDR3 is CAWGPGQLPLF. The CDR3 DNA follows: TGTGCCTGGGGCCCGGGACAGCTCCCCCTGTTC.

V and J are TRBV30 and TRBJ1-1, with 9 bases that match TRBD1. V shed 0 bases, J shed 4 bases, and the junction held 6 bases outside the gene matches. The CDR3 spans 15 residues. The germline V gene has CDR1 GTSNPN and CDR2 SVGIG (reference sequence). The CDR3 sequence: CAWSVQTGGRTEAFF. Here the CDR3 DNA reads TGTGCCTGGAGTGTACAGACAGGGGGTCGCACTGAAGCTTTCTTT.

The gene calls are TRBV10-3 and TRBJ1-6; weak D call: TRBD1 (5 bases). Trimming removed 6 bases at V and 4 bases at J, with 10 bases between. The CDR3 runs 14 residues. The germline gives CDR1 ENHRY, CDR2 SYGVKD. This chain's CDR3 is CAIRLDTYNSPLHF. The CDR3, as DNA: TGTGCCATCAGGCTGGACACTTATAATTCACCCCTCCACTTT.

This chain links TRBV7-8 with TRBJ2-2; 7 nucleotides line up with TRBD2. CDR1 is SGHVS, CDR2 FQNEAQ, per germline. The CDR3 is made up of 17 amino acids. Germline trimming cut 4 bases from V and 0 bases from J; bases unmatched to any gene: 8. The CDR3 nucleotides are TGTGCCAGCAGCTCAAACAGCGGGGCCGCGAACACCGGGGAGCTGTTTTTT. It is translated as CASSSNSGAANTGELFF.

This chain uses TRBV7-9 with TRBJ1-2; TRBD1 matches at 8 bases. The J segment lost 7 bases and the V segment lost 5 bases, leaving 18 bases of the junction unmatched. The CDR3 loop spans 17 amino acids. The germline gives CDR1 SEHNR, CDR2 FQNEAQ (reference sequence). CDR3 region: CASSPSATIQGAAGYTF. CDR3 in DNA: TGTGCCAGCAGCCCCAGTGCGACGATTCAGGGGGCGGCTGGCTACACCTTC.

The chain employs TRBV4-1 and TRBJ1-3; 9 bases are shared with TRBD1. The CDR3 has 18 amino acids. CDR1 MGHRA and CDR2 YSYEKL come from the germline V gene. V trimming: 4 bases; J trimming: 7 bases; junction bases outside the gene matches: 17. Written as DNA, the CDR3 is TGCGCCAGCAGCCGAGGAACCCCGGGACAGGGTCTCGGGAACACCATATATTTT. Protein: CASSRGTPGQGLGNTIYF.

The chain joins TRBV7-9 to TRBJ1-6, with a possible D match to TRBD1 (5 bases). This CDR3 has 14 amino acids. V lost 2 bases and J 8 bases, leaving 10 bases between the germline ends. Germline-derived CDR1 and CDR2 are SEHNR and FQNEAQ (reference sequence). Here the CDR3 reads CASSLTGLDSPLHF. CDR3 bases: TGTGCCAGCAGCTTAACAGGTTTGGATTCACCCCTCCACTTT.

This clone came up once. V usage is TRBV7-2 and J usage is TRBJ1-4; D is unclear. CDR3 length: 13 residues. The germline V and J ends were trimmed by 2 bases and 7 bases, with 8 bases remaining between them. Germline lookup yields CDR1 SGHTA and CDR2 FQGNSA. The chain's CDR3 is CASSLYRGEKLFF. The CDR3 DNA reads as TGTGCCAGCAGCTTATATCGGGGTGAAAAACTGTTTTTT. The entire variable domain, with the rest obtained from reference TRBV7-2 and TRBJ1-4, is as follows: GAGVSQSPSNKVTEKGKDVELRCDPISGHTALYWYRQSLGQGLEFLIYFQGNSAPDKSGLPSDRFSAERTGGSVSTLTIQRTQQEDSAVYLCASSLYRGEKLFFGSGTQLSVL.

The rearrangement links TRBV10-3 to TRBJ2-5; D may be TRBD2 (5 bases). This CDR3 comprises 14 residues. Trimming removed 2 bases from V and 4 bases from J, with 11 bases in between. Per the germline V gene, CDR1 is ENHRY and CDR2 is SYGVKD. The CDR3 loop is CAISEGGGGETQYF. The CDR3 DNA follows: TGTGCCATCAGTGAGGGTGGAGGCGGAGAGACCCAGTACTTC.

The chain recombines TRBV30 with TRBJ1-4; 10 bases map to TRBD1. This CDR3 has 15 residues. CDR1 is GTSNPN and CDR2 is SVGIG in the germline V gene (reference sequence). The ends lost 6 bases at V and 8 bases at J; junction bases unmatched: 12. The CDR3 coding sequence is TGTGCCTGCATATTCGGGACAGGGGTCGGCGAAAAACTGTTTTTT. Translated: CACIFGTGVGEKLFF.

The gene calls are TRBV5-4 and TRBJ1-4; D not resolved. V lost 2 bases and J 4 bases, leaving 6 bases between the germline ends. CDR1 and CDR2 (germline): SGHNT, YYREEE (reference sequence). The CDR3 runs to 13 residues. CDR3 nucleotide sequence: TGTGCCAGCAGCTTCCGGGATAATGAAAAACTGTTTTTT. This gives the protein CASSFRDNEKLFF.

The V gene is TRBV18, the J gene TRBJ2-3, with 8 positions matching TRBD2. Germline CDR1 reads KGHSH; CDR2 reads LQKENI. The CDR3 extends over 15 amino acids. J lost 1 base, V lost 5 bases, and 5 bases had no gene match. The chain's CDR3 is CASSGVLAGTDTQYF. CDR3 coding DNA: TGTGCCAGCTCAGGGGTACTAGCGGGCACAGATACGCAGTATTTT. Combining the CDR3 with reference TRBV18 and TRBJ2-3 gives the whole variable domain NAGVMQNPRHLVRRRGQEARLRCSPMKGHSHVYWYRQLPEEGLKFMVYLQKENIIDESGMPKERFSAEFPKEGPSILRIQQVVRGDSAAYFCASSGVLAGTDTQYFGPGTRLTVL.

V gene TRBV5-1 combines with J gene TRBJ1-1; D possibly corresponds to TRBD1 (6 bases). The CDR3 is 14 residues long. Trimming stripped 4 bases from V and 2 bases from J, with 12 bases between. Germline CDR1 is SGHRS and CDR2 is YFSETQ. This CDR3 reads CASSPQGPNTEAFF. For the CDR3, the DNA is TGCGCCAGCAGCCCCCAGGGGCCAAACACTGAAGCTTTCTTT.

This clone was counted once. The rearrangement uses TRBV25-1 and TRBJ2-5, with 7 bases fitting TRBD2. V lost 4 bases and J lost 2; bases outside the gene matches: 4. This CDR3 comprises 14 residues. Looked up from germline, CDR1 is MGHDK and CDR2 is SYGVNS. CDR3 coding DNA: TGTGCCAGCAGTGGACCTAGCGGACAAGAGACCCAGTACTTC. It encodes CASSGPSGQETQYF.

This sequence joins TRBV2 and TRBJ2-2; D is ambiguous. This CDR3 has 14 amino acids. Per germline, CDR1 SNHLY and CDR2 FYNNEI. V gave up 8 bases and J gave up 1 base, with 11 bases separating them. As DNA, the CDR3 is TGTGCCAGCTTATGGGCCGGGAACACCGGGGAGCTGTTTTTT. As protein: CASLWAGNTGELFF.